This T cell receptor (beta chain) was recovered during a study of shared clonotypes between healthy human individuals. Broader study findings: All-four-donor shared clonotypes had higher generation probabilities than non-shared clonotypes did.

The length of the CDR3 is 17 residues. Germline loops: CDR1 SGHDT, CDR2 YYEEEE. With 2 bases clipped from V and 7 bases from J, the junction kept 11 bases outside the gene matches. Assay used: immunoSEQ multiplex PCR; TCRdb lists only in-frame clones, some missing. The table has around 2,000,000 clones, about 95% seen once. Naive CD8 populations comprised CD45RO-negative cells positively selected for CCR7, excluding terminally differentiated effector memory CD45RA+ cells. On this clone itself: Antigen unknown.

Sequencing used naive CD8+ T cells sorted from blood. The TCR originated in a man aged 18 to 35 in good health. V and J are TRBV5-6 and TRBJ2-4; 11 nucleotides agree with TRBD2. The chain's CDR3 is CASSLVGSGGAGNIQYF. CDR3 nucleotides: TGTGCCAGCAGCTTAGTTGGTAGCGGGGGGGCCGGTAACATTCAGTACTTC.